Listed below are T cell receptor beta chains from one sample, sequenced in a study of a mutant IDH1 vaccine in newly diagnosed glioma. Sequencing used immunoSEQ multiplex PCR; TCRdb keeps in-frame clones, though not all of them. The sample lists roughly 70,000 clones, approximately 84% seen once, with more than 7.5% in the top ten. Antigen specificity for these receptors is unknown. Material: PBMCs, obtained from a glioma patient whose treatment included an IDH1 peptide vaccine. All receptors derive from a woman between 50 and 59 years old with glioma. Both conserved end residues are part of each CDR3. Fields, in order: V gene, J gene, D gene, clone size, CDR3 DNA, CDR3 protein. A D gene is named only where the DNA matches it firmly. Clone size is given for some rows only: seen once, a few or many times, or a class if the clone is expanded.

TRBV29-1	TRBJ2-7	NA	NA	TGCAGCGTTGTTCGGGCAGGTTCCTACGAGCAGTACTTC	CSVVRAGSYEQYF
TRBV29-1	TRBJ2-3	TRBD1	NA	TGCAGCGTTGGTGGGACAGGGGCGGGCACAGATACGCAGTATTTT	CSVGGTGAGTDTQYF
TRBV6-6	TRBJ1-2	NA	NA	TGTGCCAGCAGTCCCCGACCGGATGGCTACACCTTC	CASSPRPDGYTF
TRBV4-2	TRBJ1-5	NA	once	TGTGCCAGCAGCCAAGATCGGGATCAGCCCCAGCATTTT	CASSQDRDQPQHF
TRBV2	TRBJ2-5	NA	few	TGTGCCAGCAGAGTAGACCGCCTGGAGACCCAGTACTTC	CASRVDRLETQYF
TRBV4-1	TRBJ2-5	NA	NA	TGCGCCAGCAGCCAACAAGAGACCCAGTACTTC	CASSQQETQYF
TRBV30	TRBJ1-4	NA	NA	TGTGCCTGGAGTGTACGGGTATCGGCTAATGAAAAACTGTTTTTT	CAWSVRVSANEKLFF
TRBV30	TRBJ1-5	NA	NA	TGTGCCTGGTCTAGGGGGGATCAGCCCCAGCATTTT	CAWSRGDQPQHF
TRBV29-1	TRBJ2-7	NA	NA	TGCAGCGCACAGGGTCGAAGCTCCTACGAGCAGTACTTC	CSAQGRSSYEQYF
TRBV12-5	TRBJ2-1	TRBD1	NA	TGTGCTAGTGGTCTCGGGGGGACAGGGCCCTACAATGAGCAGTTCTTC	CASGLGGTGPYNEQFF
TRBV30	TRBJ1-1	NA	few	TGTGCCTGGAGTGTTAGGGCTGAAGCTTTCTTT	CAWSVRAEAFF
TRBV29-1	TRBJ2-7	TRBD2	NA	TGCAGCGTGTTGACTAGCGGGGAACCCTACGAGCAGTACTTC	CSVLTSGEPYEQYF
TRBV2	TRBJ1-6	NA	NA	TGTGCCAGCAGTGAAGCAGGGTCCTATAATTCACCCCTCCACTTT	CASSEAGSYNSPLHF
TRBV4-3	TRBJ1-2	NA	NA	TGCGCCAGCAGCCTCAACTACAGGGCTGGCTACACCTTC	CASSLNYRAGYTF
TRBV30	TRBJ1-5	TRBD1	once	TGTGCCTGGAGTAAACCGGGACAGGGATTCGTCAATCAGCCCCAGCATTTT	CAWSKPGQGFVNQPQHF
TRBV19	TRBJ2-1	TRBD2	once	TGTGCCAGTAGTATGGCGGTGACTAGCGGCTACAATGAGCAGTTCTTC	CASSMAVTSGYNEQFF
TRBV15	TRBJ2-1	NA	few	TGTGCCACCAGCAGAGGGGGAGGCTCCTACAATGAGCAGTTCTTC	CATSRGGGSYNEQFF
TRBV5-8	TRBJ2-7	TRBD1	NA	TGTGCCAGCAGCTACTGGACCGGGACAGGGGGCGACGAGCAGTACTTC	CASSYWTGTGGDEQYF
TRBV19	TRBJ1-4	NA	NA	TGTGCCAGTACCCCGGGAGCTGCAACTAATGAAAAACTGTTTTTT	CASTPGAATNEKLFF
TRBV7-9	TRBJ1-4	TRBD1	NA	TGTGCCAGCAGCCCGGGACAGGGAAGTGAAAAACTGTTTTTT	CASSPGQGSEKLFF
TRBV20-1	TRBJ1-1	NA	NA	TGCAGTGCCCTTTTCGGTTCTGAAGCTTTCTTT	CSALFGSEAFF
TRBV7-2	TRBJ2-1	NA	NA	TGTGCCAGCAGCTTAAACCCCTCAGGGGTGAGCTCCTACAATGAGCAGTTCTTC	CASSLNPSGVSSYNEQFF
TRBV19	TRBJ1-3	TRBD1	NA	TGTGCCAGTAGAAGACAGGGGGCTGAGGGAAACACCATATATTTT	CASRRQGAEGNTIYF
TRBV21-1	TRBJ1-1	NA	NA	TGTGCCAGCAGCATTCGTTTCAGGTGCCTCGCTGAAGCTTTCTTT	CASSIRFRCLAEAFF
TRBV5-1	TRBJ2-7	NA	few	TGCGCCAGCAGCTTCTTAGGGGACCTCGAGCAGTACTTC	CASSFLGDLEQYF
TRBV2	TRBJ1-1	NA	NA	TGTGCCAGCAGTGTAAGGGGGGGTAACACTGAAGCTTTCTTT	CASSVRGGNTEAFF
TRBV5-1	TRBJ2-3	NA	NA	TGCGCCAGCAGCTTGGCCTCGGGGCCCACAGATACGCAGTATTTT	CASSLASGPTDTQYF